This T cell receptor beta chain was retrieved from a study of PD-1 blockade in mismatch repair-deficient tumors. Note on this clone: The target antigen is unknown.

PCR or immunohistochemistry showed mismatch repair deficiency in every enrolled patient. A few pembrolizumab responders had their TCRs sequenced. Points from the study as a whole: Rapid post-treatment expansion, then contraction, generally preceding radiologic response, marked tumor-resident clones.

V was clipped by 8 bases and J by 6 bases, with 10 bases between them. This CDR3 contains 11 residues. Germline V gives CDR1 MNHEY, CDR2 SMNVEV (reference sequence). Profiled with immunoSEQ multiplex PCR; TCRdb holds only in-frame clones, not every one. The sample has more than 85,000 clones, about four fifths seen once. This chain connects TRBV27 to TRBJ2-5; D is unclear. This material consisted of peripheral blood, taken approximately 8 months after starting pembrolizumab. This sequence was found in an adult with mismatch repair-deficient cancer. CDR3 in DNA: TGTGCCAGCGTTCTGGACCAGACCCAGTACTTC. Translating it yields CASVLDQTQYF.